This T cell receptor beta chain was profiled in a study of breast tumors, draining lymph nodes, adjacent tissues. Breast cancer patients provided tissue from their axillary draining lymph nodes. This CDR3 region has 15 residues. Germline CDR1 reads LGHNA; CDR2 reads YSLEER. Trimming took 3 bases from V and 5 from J, leaving 16 bases between them. Regarding this clonotype: Its antigen is not known.

Study-wide points: The lymph node origin of tumor T cells was framed as consistent with a hypothesis, not demonstrated. Tumors had less TCR diversity than lymph nodes, more than nontumor tissue. Data fit most tumor T cells coming from lymph node, expanding in tumor. Compared with basal-like, luminal-like tumors shared significantly more repertoire with nontumor tissue.

TCRdb called the multiplex PCR reads again in MiXCR, with one record for every CDR3 protein. The sample comprises about 89,000 distinct CDR3 sequences, 25% to 35% of which are singletons, and 8.1% rests with the top ten. The sample comprised axillary lymph node tissue. The receptor was isolated from a female donor with breast cancer. Some clones in this sample may be carry-over from other donors' samples. The rearrangement joins TRBV4-3 to TRBJ1-2; maybe TRBD1 (6 bases). The CDR3 sequence is CASSQRGGASYGYTF. The CDR3 DNA sequence: TGCGCCAGCAGCCAGAGAGGGGGGGCGTCTTATGGCTACACCTTC.